This T cell receptor beta chain was identified in a study of OX40 agonist ivuxolimab in advanced cancers. Germline assignment: CDR1 MNHNS and CDR2 SASEGT. CDR3 length equals 14 residues. Unmatched junction bases numbered 3, after V lost 6 bases and J lost 4 bases. Profiling relied on immunoSEQ multiplex PCR, and the TCRdb table lists in-frame clones only, not all of them. The table lists 52,000 or so clones, 84% of them singletons. The J gene is TRBJ1-6, the V gene TRBV6-1; TRBD1 agrees at 7 bases. The receptor's source is an adult with an advanced solid tumor such as melanoma, head and neck, liver or kidney cancer. The sequences come from CD4+ or CD8+ T cells sorted from blood, collected in a trial of the OX40 agonist ivuxolimab. The CDR3 DNA sequence: TGTGCCAGCAGCGGGGACAGTTATAATTCACCCCTCCACTTT. This codes for CASSGDSYNSPLHF.